The present T cell receptor beta chain was sequenced within a study of blood T cell repertoires in COVID-19. Across the whole study: Samples taken during acute and convalescent COVID-19 were collected in the United States, Italy and Spain. PBMCs, B-cell-depleted T cells, or T cells provided the cDNA or gDNA that made up the material.

This clone was observed a few times. Original methodology: It was from reference gene primer amplification that nucleated cell counts were estimated. Data came from immunoSEQ multiplex PCR; TCRdb stores just in-frame clones and leaves some out. V, J and clone size derive from that table, while D and trimming were established from the DNA sequence. The sample consists of 95,000 to 110,000 clones, more than 75% of them appearing once. CDR1 is LGHDT, CDR2 YNNKEL, per germline (reference sequence). The CDR3 spans 18 residues. With V trimmed by 1 base and J by 8 bases, 17 bases remained unmatched. The gene calls are TRBV3-1 (or the pseudogene TRBV3-2) and TRBJ2-1; 7 bases line up with TRBD2. Input material: peripheral blood. The TCR sequence derives from a man between 60 and 75 years old with acute or convalescent COVID-19. This chain's CDR3 is CASSQGTEIGGRSYEQFF. The CDR3 DNA sequence: TGTGCCAGCAGCCAAGGTACTGAGATTGGCGGGAGATCGTATGAGCAGTTCTTC.